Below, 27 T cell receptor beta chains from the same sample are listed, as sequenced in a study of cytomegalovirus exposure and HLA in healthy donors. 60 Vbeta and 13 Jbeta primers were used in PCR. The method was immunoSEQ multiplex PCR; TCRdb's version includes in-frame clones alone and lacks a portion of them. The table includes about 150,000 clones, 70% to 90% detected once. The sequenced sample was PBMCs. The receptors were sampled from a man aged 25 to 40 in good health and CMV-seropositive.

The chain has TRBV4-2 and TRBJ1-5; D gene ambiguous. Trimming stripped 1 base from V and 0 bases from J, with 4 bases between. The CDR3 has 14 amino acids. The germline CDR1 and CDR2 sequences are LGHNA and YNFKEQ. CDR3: CASSQGLSNQPQHF. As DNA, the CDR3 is TGTGCCAGCAGCCAAGGACTTAGCAATCAGCCCCAGCATTTT.

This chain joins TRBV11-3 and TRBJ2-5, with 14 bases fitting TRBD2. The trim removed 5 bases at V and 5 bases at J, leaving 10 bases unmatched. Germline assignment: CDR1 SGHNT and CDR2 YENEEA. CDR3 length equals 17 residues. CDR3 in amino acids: CASSPRGGLAGVETQYF. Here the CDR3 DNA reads TGTGCCAGCAGCCCGCGTGGGGGACTAGCGGGAGTGGAGACCCAGTACTTC. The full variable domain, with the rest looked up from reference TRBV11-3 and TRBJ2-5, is EAGVVQSPRYKIIEKKQPVAFWCNPISGHNTLYWYLQNLGQGPELLIRYENEEAVDDSQLPKDRFSAERLKGVDSTLKIQPAELGDSAVYLCASSPRGGLAGVETQYFGPGTRLLVL.

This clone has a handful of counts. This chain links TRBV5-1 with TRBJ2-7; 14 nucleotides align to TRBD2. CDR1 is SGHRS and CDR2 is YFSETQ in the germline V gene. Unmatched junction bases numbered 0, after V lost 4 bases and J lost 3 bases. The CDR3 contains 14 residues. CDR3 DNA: TGCGCCAGCAGCGGACTAGCGGGAGGCTACGAGCAGTACTTC. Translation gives CASSGLAGGYEQYF.

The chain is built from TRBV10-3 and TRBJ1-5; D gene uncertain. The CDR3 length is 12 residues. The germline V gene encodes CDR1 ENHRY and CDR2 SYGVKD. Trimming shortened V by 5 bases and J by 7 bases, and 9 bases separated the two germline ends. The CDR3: CAISSQLQPQHF. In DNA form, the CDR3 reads TGTGCCATCAGTTCACAGTTACAGCCCCAGCATTTT.

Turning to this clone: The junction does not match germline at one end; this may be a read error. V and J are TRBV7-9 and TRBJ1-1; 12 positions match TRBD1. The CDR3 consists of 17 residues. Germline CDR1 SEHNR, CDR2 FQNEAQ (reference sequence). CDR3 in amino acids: CSSSRDRGRPDDTEAFF. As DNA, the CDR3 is TGTTCCAGCAGTCGGGACAGGGGGCGCCCCGATGACACTGAAGCTTTCTTT.

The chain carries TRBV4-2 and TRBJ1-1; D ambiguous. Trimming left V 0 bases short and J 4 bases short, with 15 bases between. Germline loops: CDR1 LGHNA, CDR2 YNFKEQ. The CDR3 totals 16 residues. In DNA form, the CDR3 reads TGTGCCAGCAGCCAAGACCCCTTACAAGGAGGCACTGAAGCTTTCTTT. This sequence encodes CASSQDPLQGGTEAFF.

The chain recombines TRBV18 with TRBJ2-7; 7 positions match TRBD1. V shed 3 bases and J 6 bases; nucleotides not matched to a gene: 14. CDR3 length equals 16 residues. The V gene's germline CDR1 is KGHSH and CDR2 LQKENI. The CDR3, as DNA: TGTGCCAGCTCACCCTCCACAAACAGGGGTAGGTTCGAGCAGTACTTC. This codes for CASSPSTNRGRFEQYF.

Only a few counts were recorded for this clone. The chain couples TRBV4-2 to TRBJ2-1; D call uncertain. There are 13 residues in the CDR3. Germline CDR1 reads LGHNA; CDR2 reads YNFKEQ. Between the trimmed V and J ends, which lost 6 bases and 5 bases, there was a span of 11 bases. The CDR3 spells CASSFPRDNEQFF. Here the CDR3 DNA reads TGTGCCAGCAGTTTCCCTAGAGACAATGAGCAGTTCTTC.

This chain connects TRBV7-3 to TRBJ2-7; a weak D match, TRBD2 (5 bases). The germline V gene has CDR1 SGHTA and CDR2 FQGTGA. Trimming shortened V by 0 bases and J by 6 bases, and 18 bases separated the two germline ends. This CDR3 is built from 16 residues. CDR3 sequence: CASSLTDGERPLEQYF. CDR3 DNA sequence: TGTGCCAGCAGCTTAACCGATGGGGAGCGACCCCTCGAGCAGTACTTC. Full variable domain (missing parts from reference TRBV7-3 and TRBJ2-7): GAGVSQTPSNKVTEKGKYVELRCDPISGHTALYWYRQSLGQGPEFLIYFQGTGAADDSGLPNDRFFAVRPEGSVSTLKIQRTERGDSAVYLCASSLTDGERPLEQYFGPGTRLTVT.

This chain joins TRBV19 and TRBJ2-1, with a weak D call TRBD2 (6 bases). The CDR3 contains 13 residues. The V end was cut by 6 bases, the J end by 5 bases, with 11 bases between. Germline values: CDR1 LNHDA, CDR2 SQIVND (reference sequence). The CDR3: CASSGTSDNEQFF. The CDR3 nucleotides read TGTGCCAGTAGCGGGACTTCTGACAATGAGCAGTTCTTC.

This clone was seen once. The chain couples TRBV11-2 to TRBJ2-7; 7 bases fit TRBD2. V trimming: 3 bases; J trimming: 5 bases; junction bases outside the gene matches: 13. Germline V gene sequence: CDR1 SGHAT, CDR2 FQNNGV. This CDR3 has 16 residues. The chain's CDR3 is CASSFLERGKLDEQYF. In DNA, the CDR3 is TGTGCCAGCAGCTTTCTGGAGCGGGGAAAGCTGGACGAGCAGTACTTC. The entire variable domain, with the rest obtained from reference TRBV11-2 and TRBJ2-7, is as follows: EAGVAQSPRYKIIEKRQSVAFWCNPISGHATLYWYQQILGQGPKLLIQFQNNGVVDDSQLPKDRFSAERLKGVDSTLKIQPAKLEDSAVYLCASSFLERGKLDEQYFGPGTRLTVT.

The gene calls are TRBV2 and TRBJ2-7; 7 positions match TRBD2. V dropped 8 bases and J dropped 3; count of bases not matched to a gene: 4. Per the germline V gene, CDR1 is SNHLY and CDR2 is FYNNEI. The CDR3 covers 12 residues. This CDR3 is CASHASGYEQYV. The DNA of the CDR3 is TGTGCCAGCCATGCTAGCGGCTACGAGCAGTACGTC.

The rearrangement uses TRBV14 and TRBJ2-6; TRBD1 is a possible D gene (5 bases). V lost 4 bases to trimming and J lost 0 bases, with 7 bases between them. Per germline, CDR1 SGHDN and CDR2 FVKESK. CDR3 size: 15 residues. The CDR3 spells CASSRQISGANVLTF. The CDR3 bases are TGTGCCAGCAGCCGACAGATCTCTGGGGCCAACGTCCTGACTTTC.

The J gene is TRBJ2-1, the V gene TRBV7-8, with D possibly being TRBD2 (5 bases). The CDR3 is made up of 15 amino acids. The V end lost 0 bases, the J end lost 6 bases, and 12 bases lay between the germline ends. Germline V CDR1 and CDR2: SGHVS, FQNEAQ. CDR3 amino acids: CASSLAGRQSNEQFF. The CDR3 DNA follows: TGTGCCAGCAGCTTAGCGGGGAGACAAAGCAATGAGCAGTTCTTC. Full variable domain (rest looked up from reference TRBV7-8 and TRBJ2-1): GAGVSQSPRYKVAKRGQDVALRCDPISGHVSLFWYQQALGQGPEFLTYFQNEAQLDKSGLPSDRFFAERPEGSVSTLKIQRTQQEDSAVYLCASSLAGRQSNEQFFGPGTRLTVL.

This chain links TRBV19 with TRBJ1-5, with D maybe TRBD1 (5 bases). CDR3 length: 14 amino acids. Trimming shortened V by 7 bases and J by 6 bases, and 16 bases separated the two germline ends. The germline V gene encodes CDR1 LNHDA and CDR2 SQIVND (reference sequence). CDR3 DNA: TGTGCCAGTACCCTAAACGGAGGGGTTCAGCCCCAGCATTTT. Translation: CASTLNGGVQPQHF. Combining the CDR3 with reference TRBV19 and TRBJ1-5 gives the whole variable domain DGGITQSPKYLFRKEGQNVTLSCEQNLNHDAMYWYRQDPGQGLRLIYYSQIVNDFQKGDIAEGYSVSREKKESFPLTVTSAQKNPTAFYLCASTLNGGVQPQHFGDGTRLSIL.

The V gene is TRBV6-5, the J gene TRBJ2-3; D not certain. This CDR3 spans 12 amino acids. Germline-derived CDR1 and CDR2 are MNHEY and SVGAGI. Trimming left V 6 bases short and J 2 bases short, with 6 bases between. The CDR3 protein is CASSRDTDTQYF. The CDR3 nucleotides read TGTGCCAGCAGCCGAGACACAGATACGCAGTATTTT.

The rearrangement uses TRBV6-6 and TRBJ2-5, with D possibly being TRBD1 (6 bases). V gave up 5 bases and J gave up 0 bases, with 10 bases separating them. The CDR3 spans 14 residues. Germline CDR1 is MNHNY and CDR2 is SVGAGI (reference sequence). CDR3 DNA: TGTGCCAGCAGTAAACAGGGACACCAAGAGACCCAGTACTTC. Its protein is CASSKQGHQETQYF.

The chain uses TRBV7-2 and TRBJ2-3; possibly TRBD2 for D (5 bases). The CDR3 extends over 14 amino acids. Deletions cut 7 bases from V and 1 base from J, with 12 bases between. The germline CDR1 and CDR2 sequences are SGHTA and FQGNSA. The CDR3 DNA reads TGTGCCAGCAACCCGGGGAGCGGCACAGATACGCAGTATTTT. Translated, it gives CASNPGSGTDTQYF.

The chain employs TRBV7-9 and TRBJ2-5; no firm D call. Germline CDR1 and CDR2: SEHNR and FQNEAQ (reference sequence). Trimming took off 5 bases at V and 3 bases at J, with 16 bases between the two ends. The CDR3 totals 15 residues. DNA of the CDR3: TGTGCCAGCAGCCGCGAAAATTTGATTAAAGAGACCCAGTACTTC. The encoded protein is CASSRENLIKETQYF.

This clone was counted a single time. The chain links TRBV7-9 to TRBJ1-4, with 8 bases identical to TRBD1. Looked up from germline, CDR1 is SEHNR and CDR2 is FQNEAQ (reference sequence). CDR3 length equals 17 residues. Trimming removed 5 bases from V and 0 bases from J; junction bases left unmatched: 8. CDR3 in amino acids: CASSQGQGYATNEKLFF. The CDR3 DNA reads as TGTGCCAGCAGCCAAGGACAGGGTTATGCAACTAATGAAAAACTGTTTTTT. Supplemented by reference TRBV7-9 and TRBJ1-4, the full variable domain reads DTGVSQNPRHKITKRGQNVTFRCDPISEHNRLYWYRQTLGQGPEFLTYFQNEAQLEKSRLLSDRFSAERPKGSFSTLEIQRTEQGDSAMYLCASSQGQGYATNEKLFFGSGTQLSVL.

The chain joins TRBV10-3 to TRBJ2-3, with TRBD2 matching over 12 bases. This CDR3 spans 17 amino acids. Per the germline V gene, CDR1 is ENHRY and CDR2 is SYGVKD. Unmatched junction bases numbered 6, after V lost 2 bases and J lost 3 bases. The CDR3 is CAISELWTSGVTDTQYF. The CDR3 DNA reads TGTGCCATCAGTGAGCTCTGGACTAGCGGGGTGACAGATACGCAGTATTTT.

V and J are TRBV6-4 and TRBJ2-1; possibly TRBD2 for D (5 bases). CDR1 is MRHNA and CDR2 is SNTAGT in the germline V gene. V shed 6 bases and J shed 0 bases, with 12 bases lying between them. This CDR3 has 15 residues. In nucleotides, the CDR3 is TGTGCCAGCAGCCAGGAGGCCAGCTCCTACAATGAGCAGTTCTTC. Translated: CASSQEASSYNEQFF.

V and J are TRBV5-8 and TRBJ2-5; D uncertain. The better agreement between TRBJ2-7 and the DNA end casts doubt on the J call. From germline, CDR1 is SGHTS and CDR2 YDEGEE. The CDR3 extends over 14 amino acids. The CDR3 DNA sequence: TGTGCCAGCAGCTCGCGACTGCACTCCTACGAGCAGTACTTC. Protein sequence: CASSSRLHSYEQYF.

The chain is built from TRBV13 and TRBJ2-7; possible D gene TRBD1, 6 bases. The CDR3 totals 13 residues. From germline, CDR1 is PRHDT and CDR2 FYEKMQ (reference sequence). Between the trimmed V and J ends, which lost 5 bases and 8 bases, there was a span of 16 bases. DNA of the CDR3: TGTGCCAGCAGCCAGCGGACAGAAAGACAGCAGTACGTC. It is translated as CASSQRTERQQYV.

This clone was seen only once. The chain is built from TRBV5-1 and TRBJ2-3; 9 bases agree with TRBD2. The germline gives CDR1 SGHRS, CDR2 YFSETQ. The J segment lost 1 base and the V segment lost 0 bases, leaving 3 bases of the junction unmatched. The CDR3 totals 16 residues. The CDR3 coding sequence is TGCGCCAGCAGCTTGGTTCGGACTAGCGGCACAGATACGCAGTATTTT. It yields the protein CASSLVRTSGTDTQYF. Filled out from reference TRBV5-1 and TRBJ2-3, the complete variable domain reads KAGVTQTPRYLIKTRGQQVTLSCSPISGHRSVSWYQQTPGQGLQFLFEYFSETQRNKGNFPGRFSGRQFSNSRSEMNVSTLELGDSALYLCASSLVRTSGTDTQYFGPGTRLTVL.

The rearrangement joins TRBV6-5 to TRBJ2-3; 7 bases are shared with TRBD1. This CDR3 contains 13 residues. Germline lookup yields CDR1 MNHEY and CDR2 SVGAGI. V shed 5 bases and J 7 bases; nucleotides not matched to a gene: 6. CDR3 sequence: CASSNRGANTQYF. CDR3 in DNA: TGTGCCAGCAGTAACAGGGGCGCAAATACGCAGTATTTT.

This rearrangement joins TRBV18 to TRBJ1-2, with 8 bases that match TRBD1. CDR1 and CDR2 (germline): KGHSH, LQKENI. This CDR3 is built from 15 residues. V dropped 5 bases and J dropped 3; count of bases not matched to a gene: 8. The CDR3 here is CASSTPGQGDYGYTF. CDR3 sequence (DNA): TGTGCCAGCTCAACCCCAGGACAGGGAGACTATGGCTACACCTTC.